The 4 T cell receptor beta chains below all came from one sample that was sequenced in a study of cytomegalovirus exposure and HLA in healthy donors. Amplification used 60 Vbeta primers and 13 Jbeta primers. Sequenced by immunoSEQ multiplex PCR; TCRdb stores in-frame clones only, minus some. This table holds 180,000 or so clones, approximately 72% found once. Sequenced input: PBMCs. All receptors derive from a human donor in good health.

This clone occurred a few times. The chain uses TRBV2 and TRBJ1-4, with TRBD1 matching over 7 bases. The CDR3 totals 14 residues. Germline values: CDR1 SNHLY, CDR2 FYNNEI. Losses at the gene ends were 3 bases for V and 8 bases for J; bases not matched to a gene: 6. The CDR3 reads CASSDRQGGEKLFF. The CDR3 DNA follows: TGTGCCAGCAGTGATCGACAGGGTGGGGAAAAACTGTTTTTT.

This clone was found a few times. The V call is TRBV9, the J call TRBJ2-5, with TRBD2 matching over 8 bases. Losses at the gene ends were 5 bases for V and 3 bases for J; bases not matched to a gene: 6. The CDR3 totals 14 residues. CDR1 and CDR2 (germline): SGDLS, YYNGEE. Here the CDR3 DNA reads TGTGCCAGCAGTGCCCAGACTAGCGAAGAGACCCAGTACTTC. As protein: CASSAQTSEETQYF.

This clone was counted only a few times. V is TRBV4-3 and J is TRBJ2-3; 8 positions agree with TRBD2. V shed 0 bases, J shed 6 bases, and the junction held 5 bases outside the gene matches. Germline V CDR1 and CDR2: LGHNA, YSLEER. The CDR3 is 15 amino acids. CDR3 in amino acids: CASSQEVAGMDTQYF. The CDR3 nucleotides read TGCGCCAGCAGCCAAGAGGTAGCGGGGATGGATACGCAGTATTTT.

CDR3 bases: TGTGCCAGCAGCCAAAACCAGGGCGGCGGCGAGCAGTACTTC. It translates to CASSQNQGGGEQYF. The chain uses TRBV7-3 and TRBJ2-7; tentatively, D is TRBD1 (5 bases). V dropped 5 bases and J dropped 6 bases, with 17 bases sitting between them. The germline V gene encodes CDR1 SGHTA and CDR2 FQGTGA. This CDR3 has 14 residues.